The 30 T cell receptor beta chains reported below all come from one sample, sequenced in a study of monozygotic twins with inflammatory bowel disease. TCRdb processed the 5' RACE reads again and assigns one entry to each CDR3 protein, with no DNA. Found here are some 440,000 distinct CDR3 sequences; the top ten clones hold 2% to 3%. Sequenced input: blood. These receptor sequences come from a human donor with ulcerative colitis or Crohn's disease, or a healthy co-twin of an affected twin (not recorded which).

J is TRBJ1-2 and V is TRBV27. The CDR3 covers 13 residues. In germline, CDR1 is MNHEY, CDR2 SMNVEV (reference sequence). Here the CDR3 reads CASSFHGGNGYTF.

This chain links TRBV9 with TRBJ2-2; as DNA is missing, the TRBD1 call by TCRdb cannot be tested. CDR1 is SGDLS and CDR2 is YYNGEE in the germline V gene. CDR3 size: 15 residues. This CDR3 reads CASSAVAQGPGELFF.

The rearrangement uses TRBV5-8 and TRBJ2-1; with no DNA, the TCRdb D assignment of TRBD2 cannot be verified. The germline V gene has CDR1 SGHTS and CDR2 YDEGEE. The CDR3 has 15 residues. CDR3: CASSRRGGAYNEQFF.

This sequence joins TRBV12-3 or TRBV12-4 and TRBJ1-1. CDR3 length: 13 residues. The chain's CDR3 is CASSALTNTEAFF.

V usage is TRBV7-2 and J usage is TRBJ1-1; TCRdb's D call of TRBD1 is untestable without DNA. The CDR3 totals 15 residues. Germline loops: CDR1 SGHTA, CDR2 FQGNSA. This CDR3 reads CASRSPQGAASEAFF.

The CDR3 is CATLGGTPLAGEVQETQYF. This chain uses TRBV10-3 with TRBJ2-5; the D call from TCRdb, TRBD2, cannot be confirmed without DNA. This CDR3 is built from 19 residues. Germline lookup yields CDR1 ENHRY and CDR2 SYGVKD.

The gene calls are TRBV5-1 and TRBJ1-2. Germline V lookup: CDR1 SGHRS, CDR2 YFSETQ. This CDR3 spans 13 amino acids. The CDR3 sequence is CASSLREGYGYTF. The entire variable domain, with the rest obtained from reference TRBV5-1 and TRBJ1-2, is as follows: KAGVTQTPRYLIKTRGQQVTLSCSPISGHRSVSWYQQTPGQGLQFLFEYFSETQRNKGNFPGRFSGRQFSNSRSEMNVSTLELGDSALYLCASSLREGYGYTFGSGTRLTVV.

The CDR3 protein is CASSDPSTGGYTF. The rearrangement links TRBV2 to TRBJ1-2. CDR3 length equals 13 residues. The V gene's germline CDR1 is SNHLY and CDR2 FYNNEI.

The J gene is TRBJ1-3, the V gene TRBV5-4; TCRdb's assignment of TRBD1 cannot be checked, as there is no DNA. Per germline, CDR1 SGHNT and CDR2 YYREEE (reference sequence). The CDR3 length is 16 residues. CDR3: CASTSGGADRWDTIYF. Filled out from reference TRBV5-4 and TRBJ1-3, the complete variable domain reads ETGVTQSPTHLIKTRGQQVTLRCSSQSGHNTVSWYQQALGQGPQFIFQYYREEENGRGNFPPRFSGLQFPNYSSELNVNALELDDSALYLCASTSGGADRWDTIYFGEGSWLTVV.

The V gene is TRBV5-1, the J gene TRBJ2-2; as DNA is missing, the TRBD1 call by TCRdb cannot be tested. The CDR3 spans 16 residues. Per the germline V gene, CDR1 is SGHRS and CDR2 is YFSETQ. The CDR3 spells CASSRTGETGTGELFF.

The chain couples TRBV21-1 to TRBJ1-1. TRBV21-1 constitutes a pseudogene. The CDR3 contains 13 residues. CDR3 sequence reads: CASSKPLNTEAFF.

This chain uses TRBV12-3 or TRBV12-4 with TRBJ1-4; the D call of TRBD1 rests on TCRdb alone, since no DNA is present to check it. This CDR3 is built from 17 residues. This chain's CDR3 is CASSLTGTGRENEKLFF.

The chain recombines TRBV5-5 with TRBJ2-3. Germline loops: CDR1 SGHKS, CDR2 YYEKEE (reference sequence). The CDR3 has 15 amino acids. CDR3 amino acids: CASSLASHSTDTQYF. Together with reference TRBV5-5 and TRBJ2-3, the CDR3 gives the full variable domain: DAGVTQSPTHLIKTRGQQVTLRCSPISGHKSVSWYQQVLGQGPQFIFQYYEKEERGRGNFPDRFSARQFPNYSSELNVNALLLGDSALYLCASSLASHSTDTQYFGPGTRLTVL.

J is TRBJ2-1 and V is TRBV5-1; no DNA is available, so the TRBD2 call from TCRdb remains unchecked. Germline V gives CDR1 SGHRS, CDR2 YFSETQ. The CDR3 has 14 residues. CDR3 residues: CASSNQAEYNEQFF.

The V gene is TRBV7-6, the J gene TRBJ2-3; the D call of TRBD1 rests on TCRdb alone, since no DNA is present to check it. Germline V gene data show CDR1 as SGHVS and CDR2 as FNYEAQ. CDR3 length: 14 amino acids. CDR3 protein: CASSSIGARDTQYF.

The chain links TRBV10-2 to TRBJ2-3; without DNA, the TCRdb call of TRBD1 cannot be checked. CDR1 is WSHSY, CDR2 SAAADI, per germline. The CDR3 contains 15 residues. The CDR3 protein is CASSEDTPPVGTQYF.

The rearrangement links TRBV5-5 to TRBJ1-3. CDR1 and CDR2 (germline): SGHKS, YYEKEE (reference sequence). This CDR3 is built from 15 residues. CDR3 sequence reads: CASSLGRFSGNTIYF.

The chain is built from TRBV5-1 and TRBJ2-7; TCRdb's D gene call, TRBD1, goes unchecked for lack of DNA. Germline V lookup: CDR1 SGHRS, CDR2 YFSETQ. The CDR3 extends over 14 amino acids. The CDR3: CASSFGTGDAEQYF.

V gene TRBV27 combines with J gene TRBJ1-6; the TCRdb D gene call, TRBD1, has no DNA to confirm it. This CDR3 contains 14 residues. Germline CDR1 is MNHEY and CDR2 is SMNVEV (reference sequence). This CDR3 is CASSQGGGRSPLHF.

The chain carries TRBV6-2 or TRBV6-3 and TRBJ2-2; TCRdb returns TRBD2, unconfirmable since there is no DNA. There are 15 residues in the CDR3. Germline CDR1 and CDR2: MNHEY and SVGEGT. The CDR3 sequence is CASQTSGEYTGELFF.

J is TRBJ1-1 and V is TRBV12-3 or TRBV12-4; TCRdb outputs TRBD1, but without DNA this stays unchecked. This CDR3 is built from 13 residues. The CDR3 sequence is CASSLRVDTEAFF.

This chain joins TRBV19 and TRBJ1-5; the D gene TCRdb calls, TRBD1, cannot be checked with no DNA. Germline V CDR1 and CDR2: LNHDA, SQIVND (reference sequence). This CDR3 has 14 residues. The chain's CDR3 is CASEGGGARQPQHF.

The rearrangement links TRBV10-3 to TRBJ2-3; the D gene TCRdb calls, TRBD1, cannot be checked with no DNA. CDR3 length: 14 residues. Per the germline V gene, CDR1 is ENHRY and CDR2 is SYGVKD. The CDR3: CAIRGTGQIDTQYF.

This rearrangement joins TRBV20-1 to TRBJ2-5. CDR1 is DFQATT, CDR2 SNEGSKA, per germline (reference sequence). The CDR3 length is 12 residues. The CDR3 protein is CSASQFQETQYF.

The V and J genes are TRBV6-2 or TRBV6-3 and TRBJ1-2. This CDR3 contains 15 residues. Germline-derived CDR1 and CDR2 are MNHEY and SVGEGT. The CDR3 loop is CASSQLVSRNYGYTF.

V is TRBV5-5 and J is TRBJ1-5; with no DNA, the TCRdb D assignment of TRBD1 cannot be verified. The CDR3 totals 15 residues. Per the germline V gene, CDR1 is SGHKS and CDR2 is YYEKEE (reference sequence). CDR3 region: CASSSSGQSNQPQHF. The whole variable domain, filled in from reference TRBV5-5 and TRBJ1-5, reads DAGVTQSPTHLIKTRGQQVTLRCSPISGHKSVSWYQQVLGQGPQFIFQYYEKEERGRGNFPDRFSARQFPNYSSELNVNALLLGDSALYLCASSSSGQSNQPQHFGDGTRLSIL.

The rearrangement links TRBV5-1 to TRBJ2-1; TCRdb indicates TRBD2, and absent DNA this call remains unverified. This CDR3 is built from 16 residues. Germline CDR1 reads SGHRS; CDR2 reads YFSETQ. The CDR3 loop reads CASRSFGLAGDNEQFF.

The CDR3 sequence is CASSLGAPGFYTF. The chain has TRBV5-1 and TRBJ1-2; TCRdb gives TRBD1 as the D gene, but with no DNA this cannot be confirmed. The CDR3 extends over 13 amino acids. Per germline, CDR1 SGHRS and CDR2 YFSETQ. The variable domain in full, with the rest retrieved from reference TRBV5-1 and TRBJ1-2, is KAGVTQTPRYLIKTRGQQVTLSCSPISGHRSVSWYQQTPGQGLQFLFEYFSETQRNKGNFPGRFSGRQFSNSRSEMNVSTLELGDSALYLCASSLGAPGFYTFGSGTRLTVV.

This chain joins TRBV5-4 and TRBJ1-4; TCRdb picks TRBD1, but there is no DNA to check that call. The CDR3 extends over 14 amino acids. The V gene's germline CDR1 is SGHNT and CDR2 YYREEE (reference sequence). This CDR3 reads CASSFEGAGEKLFF.

The CDR3 sequence: CASSVTGGVAEAFF. The chain combines TRBV5-1 with TRBJ1-1; the D call of TRBD1 rests on TCRdb alone, since no DNA is present to check it. Germline V gene data show CDR1 as SGHRS and CDR2 as YFSETQ. The CDR3 has 14 residues.